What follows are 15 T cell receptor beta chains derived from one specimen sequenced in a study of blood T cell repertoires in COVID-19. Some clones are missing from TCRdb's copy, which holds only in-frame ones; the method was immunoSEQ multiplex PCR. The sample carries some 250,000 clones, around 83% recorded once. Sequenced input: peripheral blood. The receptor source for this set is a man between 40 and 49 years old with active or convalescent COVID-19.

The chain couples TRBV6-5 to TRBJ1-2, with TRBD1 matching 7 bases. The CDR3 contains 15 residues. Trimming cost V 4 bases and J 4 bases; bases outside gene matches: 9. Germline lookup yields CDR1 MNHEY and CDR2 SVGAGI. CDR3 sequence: CASSSSVRTGYGYTF. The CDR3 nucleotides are TGTGCCAGCAGTTCTAGTGTGAGGACAGGCTATGGCTACACCTTC.

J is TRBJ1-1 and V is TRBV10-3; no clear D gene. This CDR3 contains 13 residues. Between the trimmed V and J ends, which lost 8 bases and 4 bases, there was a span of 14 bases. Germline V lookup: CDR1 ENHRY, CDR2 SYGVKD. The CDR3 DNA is TGTGCCATCGCATATCCCTCGGGCACTGAAGCTTTCTTT. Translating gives CAIAYPSGTEAFF.

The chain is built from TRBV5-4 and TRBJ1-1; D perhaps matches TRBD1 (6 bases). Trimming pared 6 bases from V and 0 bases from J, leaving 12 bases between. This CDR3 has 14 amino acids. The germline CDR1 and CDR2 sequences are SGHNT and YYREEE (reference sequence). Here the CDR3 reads CASNPGHLNTEAFF. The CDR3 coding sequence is TGTGCCAGCAACCCGGGACACCTGAACACTGAAGCTTTCTTT.

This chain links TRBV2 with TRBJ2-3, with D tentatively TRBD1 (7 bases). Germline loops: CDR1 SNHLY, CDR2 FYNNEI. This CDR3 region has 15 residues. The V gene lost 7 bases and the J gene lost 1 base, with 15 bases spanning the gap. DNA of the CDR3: TGTGCCAGCATCCAACAGGGGACTCGCACAGATACGCAGTATTTT. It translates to CASIQQGTRTDTQYF. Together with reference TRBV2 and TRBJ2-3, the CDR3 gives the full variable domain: EPEVTQTPSHQVTQMGQEVILRCVPISNHLYFYWYRQILGQKVEFLVSFYNNEISEKSEIFDDQFSVERPDGSNFTLKIRSTKLEDSAMYFCASIQQGTRTDTQYFGPGTRLTVL.

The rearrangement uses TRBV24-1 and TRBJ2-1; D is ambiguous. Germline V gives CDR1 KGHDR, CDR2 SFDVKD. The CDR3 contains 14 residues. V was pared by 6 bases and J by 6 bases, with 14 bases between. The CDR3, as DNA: TGTGCCACCAGTAAGACCGACTCGGGCAATGAGCAGTTCTTC. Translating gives CATSKTDSGNEQFF.

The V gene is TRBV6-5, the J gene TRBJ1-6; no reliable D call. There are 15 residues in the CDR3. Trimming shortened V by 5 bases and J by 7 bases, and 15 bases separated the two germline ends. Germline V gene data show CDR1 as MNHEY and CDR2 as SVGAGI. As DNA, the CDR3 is TGTGCCAGCAGTCCGACCGGGAATAGGAATTCACCCCTCCACTTT. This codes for CASSPTGNRNSPLHF.

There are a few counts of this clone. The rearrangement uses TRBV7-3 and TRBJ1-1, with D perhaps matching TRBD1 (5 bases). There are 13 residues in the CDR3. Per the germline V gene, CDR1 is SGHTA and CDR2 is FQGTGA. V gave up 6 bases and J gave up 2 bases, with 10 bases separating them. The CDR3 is CASSTGPNTEAFF. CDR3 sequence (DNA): TGTGCCAGCAGTACAGGTCCTAACACTGAAGCTTTCTTT.

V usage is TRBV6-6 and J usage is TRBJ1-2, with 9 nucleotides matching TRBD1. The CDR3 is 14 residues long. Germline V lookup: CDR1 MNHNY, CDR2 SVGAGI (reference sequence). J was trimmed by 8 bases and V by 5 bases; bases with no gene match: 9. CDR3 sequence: CASSDLGQGEGYTF. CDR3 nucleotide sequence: TGTGCCAGCAGTGACCTGGGACAGGGTGAAGGCTACACCTTC.

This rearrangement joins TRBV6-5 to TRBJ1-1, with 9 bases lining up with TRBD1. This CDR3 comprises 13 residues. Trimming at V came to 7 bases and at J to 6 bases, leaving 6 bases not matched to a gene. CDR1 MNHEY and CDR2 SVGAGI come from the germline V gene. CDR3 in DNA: TGTGCCAGCACCAGACAGGGGGAGGCTGAAGCTTTCTTT. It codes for CASTRQGEAEAFF.

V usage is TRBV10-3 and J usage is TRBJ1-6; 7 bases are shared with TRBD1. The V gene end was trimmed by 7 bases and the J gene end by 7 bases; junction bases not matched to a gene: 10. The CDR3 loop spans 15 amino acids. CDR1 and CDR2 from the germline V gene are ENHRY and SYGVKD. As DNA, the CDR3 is TGTGCCATCACTGGGACAGCCGCTCGAAATTCACCCCTCCACTTT. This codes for CAITGTAARNSPLHF.

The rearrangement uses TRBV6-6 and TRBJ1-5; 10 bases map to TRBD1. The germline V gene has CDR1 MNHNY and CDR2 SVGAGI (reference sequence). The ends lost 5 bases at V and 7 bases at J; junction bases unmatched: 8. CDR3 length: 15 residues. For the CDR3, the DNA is TGTGCCAGCAGTCCCCAGGGACAGGGGAACCAGCCCCAGCATTTT. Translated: CASSPQGQGNQPQHF.

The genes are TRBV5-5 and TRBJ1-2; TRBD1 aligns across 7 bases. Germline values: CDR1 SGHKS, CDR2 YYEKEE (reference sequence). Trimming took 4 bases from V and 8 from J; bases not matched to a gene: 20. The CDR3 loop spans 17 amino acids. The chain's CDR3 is CASSKDGQELTMAGYTF. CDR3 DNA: TGTGCCAGCAGCAAGGACGGACAGGAACTAACTATGGCGGGCTACACCTTC.

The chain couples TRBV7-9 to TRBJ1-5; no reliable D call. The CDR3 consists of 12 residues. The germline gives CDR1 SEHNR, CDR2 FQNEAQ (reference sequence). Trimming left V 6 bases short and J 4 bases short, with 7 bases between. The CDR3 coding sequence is TGTGCCAGCAGTAACGGGAATCAGCCCCAGCATTTT. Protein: CASSNGNQPQHF. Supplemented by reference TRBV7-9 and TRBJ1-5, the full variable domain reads DTGVSQNPRHKITKRGQNVTFRCDPISEHNRLYWYRQTLGQGPEFLTYFQNEAQLEKSRLLSDRFSAERPKGSFSTLEIQRTEQGDSAMYLCASSNGNQPQHFGDGTRLSIL.

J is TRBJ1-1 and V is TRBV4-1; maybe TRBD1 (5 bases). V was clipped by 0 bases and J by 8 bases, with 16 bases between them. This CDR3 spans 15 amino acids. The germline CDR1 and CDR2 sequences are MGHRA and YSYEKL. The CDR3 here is CASSQDLNRPGEAFF. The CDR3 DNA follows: TGCGCCAGCAGCCAAGATCTTAACAGGCCGGGCGAAGCTTTCTTT.

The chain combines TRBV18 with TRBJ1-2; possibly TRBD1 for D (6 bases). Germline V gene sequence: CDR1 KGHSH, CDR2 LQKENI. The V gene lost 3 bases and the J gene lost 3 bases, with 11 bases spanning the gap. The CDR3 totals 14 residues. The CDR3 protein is CASSPRDTDYGYTF. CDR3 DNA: TGTGCCAGCTCACCTCGGGACACAGACTATGGCTACACCTTC.